In its sample, the clone carrying this TCR beta chain was seen many times. Construction of the TCRbeta library involved unique molecular identifiers. Each CDR3 protein is one row after TCRdb ran MiXCR on the PCR reads. This table holds some 240,000 distinct CDR3 sequences, 9.7% found once. The sample comes from a study of T-cell reconstitution after alpha-beta-depleted transplantation in children. V shed 7 bases and J 15 bases; nucleotides not matched to a gene: 10. CDR3 length: 13 amino acids. This TCR derives from a human donor who donated a stem cell graft to a child with SCID. The chain recombines TRBV12-3 or TRBV12-4 with TRBJ2-4, with 12 bases identical to TRBD2. The sequences come from PBMCs from the stem cell graft donor, collected from the stem cell graft. The CDR3 sequence: CASTSSGGAIWYF. The CDR3 nucleotides read TGTGCCAGCACCTCTAGCGGGGGGGCTATATGGTACTTC.